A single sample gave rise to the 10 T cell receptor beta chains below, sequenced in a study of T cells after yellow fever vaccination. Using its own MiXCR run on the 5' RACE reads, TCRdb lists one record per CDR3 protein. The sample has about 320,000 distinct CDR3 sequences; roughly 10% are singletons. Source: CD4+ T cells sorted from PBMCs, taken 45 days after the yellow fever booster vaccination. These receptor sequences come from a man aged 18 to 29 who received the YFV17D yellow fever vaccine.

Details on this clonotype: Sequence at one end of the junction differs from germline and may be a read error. The CDR3 spells CASSTGPSEANVLTF. In nucleotides, the CDR3 is TGCGCCAGCAGCACAGGGCCTTCTGAGGCCAACGTCCTGACTTTC. V is TRBV5-1 and J is TRBJ2-6; perhaps TRBD1 as D (6 bases). From germline, CDR1 is SGHRS and CDR2 YFSETQ. The CDR3 loop spans 15 amino acids. Full variable domain (missing parts from reference TRBV5-1 and TRBJ2-6): KAGVTQTPRYLIKTRGQQVTLSCSPISGHRSVSWYQQTPGQGLQFLFEYFSETQRNKGNFPGRFSGRQFSNSRSEMNVSTLELGDSALYLCASSTGPSEANVLTFGAGSRLTVL.

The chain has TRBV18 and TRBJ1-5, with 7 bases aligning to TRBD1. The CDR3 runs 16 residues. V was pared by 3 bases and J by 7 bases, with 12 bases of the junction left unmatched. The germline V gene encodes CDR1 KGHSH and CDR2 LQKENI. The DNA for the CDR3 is TGTGCCAGCTCACCGATACCGACAGGGACGGGACAGCCCCAGCATTTT. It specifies CASSPIPTGTGQPQHF.

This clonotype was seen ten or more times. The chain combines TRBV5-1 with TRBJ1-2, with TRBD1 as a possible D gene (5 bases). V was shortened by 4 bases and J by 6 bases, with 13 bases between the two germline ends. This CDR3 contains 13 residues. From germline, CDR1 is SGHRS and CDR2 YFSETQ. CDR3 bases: TGCGCCAGCAGCACCGGGACGGCGAATGGCTACACCTTC. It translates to CASSTGTANGYTF.

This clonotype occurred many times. The CDR3 region has the DNA TGTGCCAGCAGCTTAGCGGGGGGGCCCTACAATGAGCAGTTCTTC. Translated, it gives CASSLAGGPYNEQFF. The chain has TRBV7-2 and TRBJ2-1; perhaps TRBD2 as D (7 bases). V was trimmed by 0 bases and J by 2 bases, leaving 8 bases between them. There are 15 residues in the CDR3. CDR1 and CDR2 (germline): SGHTA, FQGNSA.

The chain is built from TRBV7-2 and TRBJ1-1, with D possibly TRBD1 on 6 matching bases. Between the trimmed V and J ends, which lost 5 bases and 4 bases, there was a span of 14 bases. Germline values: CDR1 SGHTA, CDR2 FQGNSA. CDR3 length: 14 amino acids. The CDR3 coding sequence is TGTGCCAGCAGCACACGGGGGGCGGCCACTGAAGCTTTCTTT. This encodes CASSTRGAATEAFF.

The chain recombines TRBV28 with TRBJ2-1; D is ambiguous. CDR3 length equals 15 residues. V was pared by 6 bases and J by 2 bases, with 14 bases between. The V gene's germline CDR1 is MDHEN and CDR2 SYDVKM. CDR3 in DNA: TGTGCCAGCAGCTCCTCCCAGGACCCCTACAATGAGCAGTTCTTC. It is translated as CASSSSQDPYNEQFF.

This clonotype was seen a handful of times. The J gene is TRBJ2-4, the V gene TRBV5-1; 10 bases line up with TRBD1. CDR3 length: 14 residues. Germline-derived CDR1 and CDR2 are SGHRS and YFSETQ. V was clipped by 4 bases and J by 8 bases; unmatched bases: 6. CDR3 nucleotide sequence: TGCGCCAGCAGCCCGGACAGGGGGTGGGACATTCAGTACTTC. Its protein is CASSPDRGWDIQYF.

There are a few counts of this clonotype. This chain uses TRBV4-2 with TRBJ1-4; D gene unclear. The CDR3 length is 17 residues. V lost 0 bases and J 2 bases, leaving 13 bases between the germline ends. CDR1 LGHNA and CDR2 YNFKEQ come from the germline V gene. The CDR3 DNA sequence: TGTGCCAGCAGCCAAGAGGAGGGTCTAAGGACTAATGAAAAACTGTTTTTT. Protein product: CASSQEEGLRTNEKLFF.

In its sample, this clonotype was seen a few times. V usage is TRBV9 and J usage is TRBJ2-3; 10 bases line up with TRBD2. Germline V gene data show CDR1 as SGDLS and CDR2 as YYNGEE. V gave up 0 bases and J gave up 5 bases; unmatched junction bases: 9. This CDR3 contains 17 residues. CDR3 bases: TGTGCCAGCAGCGTAGTAGGAAGCGGGGGGGCGCAAGATACGCAGTATTTT. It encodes CASSVVGSGGAQDTQYF.

The CDR3: CAISGQGAGNTIYF. The CDR3 nucleotides read TGTGCCATCAGTGGACAGGGCGCTGGAAACACCATATATTTT. The chain combines TRBV10-3 with TRBJ1-3; 7 positions match TRBD1. This CDR3 has 14 amino acids. CDR1 is ENHRY, CDR2 SYGVKD, per germline. The V and J ends lost 4 bases and 2 bases, in that order; junction bases with no gene match: 2.